This T cell receptor beta chain came from a study (dated by TCRdb to between 2015 and 2016). Study-level background: The study tested whether tumor-infiltrating Tregs in breast cancer are recruited from blood Tregs or converted in situ from other CD4+ T cell subsets.

What the work shows at the level of the full study, not this receptor alone: Validation in the larger cohort was restricted to a single TCR beta V-J rearrangement rather than whole repertoires. In terms of TCR gene usage, tumor memory CD4+ T cells clustered together with blood and lymph node memory CD4+ cells, as well as with lymph node naive CD4+ cells. The TCR alpha and beta sequences of tumor-infiltrating Tregs showed the greatest overlap with tumor naive CD4+ T cells, followed by blood naive CD4+ T cells.

This clonotype was counted ten times or more. Its cognate antigen has yet to be identified. Base qualities are not provided; no much larger clone lies one nucleotide away. Full-length TCR variable regions were amplified by 5' RACE PCR with constant-region reverse primers, followed by semi-nested PCR with Nested Universal Primer A. Using the ReliaPrep RNA Cell Miniprep System, total RNA was extracted, and the SMARTer RACE 5'/3' Kit was then used to reverse transcribe the RNA into 5'RACE-ready cDNA. Full-length TCR alpha and beta libraries were barcoded with multiplex adaptors and sequenced on an Illumina MiSeq. For the original study's pipeline: For each of nine subset-tissue groups, sequencing data from the five patients were combined, and the groups were compared by unsupervised clustering of TCR gene usage. The Morisita-Horn index was used to calculate repertoire similarity, with shared sequences weighted according to their contribution to each repertoire. The public sequencing data were trimmed at Q25 with fastp and processed into clonotypes with MiXCR by TCRdb, which kept only in-frame beta chains. Identical CDR3 protein sequences are pooled into one entry, listed with their most common genes and DNA. TCRdb, rather than the study authors, made the V and J calls. The sample records approximately 40,000 distinct CDR3 sequences, 15% to 20% of which are singletons. Of the sample, 2.8% falls within the top ten clones.

From its cysteine to its phenylalanine, the CDR3 spans 16 amino acids. The read is trimmed to its CDR3 DNA, 48 bases read in frame from base 1. The V end loses 5 bases and the J end loses 2 bases, and a stretch of 19 bases separates them. For CDR1 and CDR2, the germline V gene (reference sequence) lists DFQATT and SNEGSKA. Naive CD4+ T cells were purified with the Miltenyi Naive CD4+ T Cell Isolation kit, with Tregs depleted using CD25 microbeads. Tregs, naive and memory CD4+ T cells from tumor, blood and ipsilateral draining lymph nodes of five breast cancer patients underwent full-length TCR alpha and beta sequencing. Tumor tissue and lymph nodes obtained by ipsilateral axillary dissection were perfused with PBS, cut into small pieces and digested using collagenase I and hyaluronidase. Mononuclear cells from lymph nodes or roughly 50 ml of peripheral blood were isolated by Ficoll density gradient centrifugation. A purity exceeding 90% was confirmed by FACS for the sorted cell populations.

Source material: naive CD4+ T cells sorted from a lymph node. The label giving this sample's cell subset or site can be read as: naive CD4+ T cells, CD4+CD45RA+CD25-. The rearranged segments are TRBV20-1 and TRBJ2-1, with a tentative D gene TRBD1 over 5 matching bases. This TCR was recovered from a female donor with breast cancer. The nucleotide sequence reads TGCAGTGCTGGTCAATCTGGGGCTCTAACCTACAATGAGCAGTTCTTC. Translated, it reads CSAGQSGALTYNEQFF.